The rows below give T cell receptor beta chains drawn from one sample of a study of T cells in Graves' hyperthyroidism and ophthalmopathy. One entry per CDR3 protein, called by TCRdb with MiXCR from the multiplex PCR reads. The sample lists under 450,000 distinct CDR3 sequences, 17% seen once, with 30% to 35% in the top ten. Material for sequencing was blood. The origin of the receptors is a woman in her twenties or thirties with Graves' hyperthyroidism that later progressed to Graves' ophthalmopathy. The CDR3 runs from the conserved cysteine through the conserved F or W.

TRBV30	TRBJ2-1	CAFSGTYNEQFF
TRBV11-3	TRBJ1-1	CASSLTTVGKAFF
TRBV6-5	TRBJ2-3	CASSYPGTDTQYF
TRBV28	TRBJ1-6	CASRSDRALRPLHF
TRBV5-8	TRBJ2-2	CASRRKAGGELFF
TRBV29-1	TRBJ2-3	CSVEDWDQVADTQYF
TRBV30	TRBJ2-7	CAWNSPPGRYEQYF
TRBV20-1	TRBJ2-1	CSAKRTSSYNEQFF
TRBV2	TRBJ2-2	CASSGLAKTGELFF
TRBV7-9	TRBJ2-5	CASSSPRLAGGHETQYF
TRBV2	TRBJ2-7	CASTGDSYEQYF
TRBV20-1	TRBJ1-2	CSARVTGDGYTF
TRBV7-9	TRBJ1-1	CASSLAGGWNTEAFF
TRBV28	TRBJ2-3	CASSLLGTGVGDTQYF
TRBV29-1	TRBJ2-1	CSAPGGANEQSF
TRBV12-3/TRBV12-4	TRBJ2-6	CASSLVAGANVLTF
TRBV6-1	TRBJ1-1	CASSQTRGTEAFF
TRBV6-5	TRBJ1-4	CASSYPTGRDTNEKLFF
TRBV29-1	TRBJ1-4	CSVKTGPTNEKLFF
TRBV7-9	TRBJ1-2	CASSSNRGRFSGYTF
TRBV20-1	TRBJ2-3	CSAPRDRQPSTDTQYF
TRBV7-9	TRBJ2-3	CASSSDYTQYF
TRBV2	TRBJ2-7	CASDRGGEQYF
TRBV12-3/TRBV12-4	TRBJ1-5	CASSLVAQPQHF
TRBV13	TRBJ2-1	CASSSGGLSYNEQFF
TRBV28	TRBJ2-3	CASSGQAGADTQYF
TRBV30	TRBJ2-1	CAWRWTSGTGYEQFF
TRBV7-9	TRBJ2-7	CASSLFQAGFYEQYF
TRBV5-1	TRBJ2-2	CASSFWDPNTGELFF
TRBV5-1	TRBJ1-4	CASSKDRAGKLFF
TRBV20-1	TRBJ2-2	CSAREMVATNTGELFF
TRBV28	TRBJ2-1	CASTLAGGLDEQFF
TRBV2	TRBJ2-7	CASSEEITYEQYF
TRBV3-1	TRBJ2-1	CASSQSVGQSSYNEQFF
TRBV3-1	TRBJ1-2	CASSQDQVHGGYTF